The 8 T cell receptor beta chains given below trace back to one sample, sequenced in a study of blood T cell repertoires in COVID-19 (dated by TCRdb to 2018 to 2020). Libraries came from the immunoSEQ multiplex PCR assay. Entries here come from immuneACCESS through TCRdb and include only in-frame sequences with V and J called. Some clones fail to appear in such tables; in the studies checked, an unresolved V gene covers under half of the shortfall, and the cause of the remainder is unknown. Recorded for this sample are about 400,000 clones; approximately 85% of them occurred a single time. Of the sample, approximately 2.1% is held by the ten largest clones. The sample was PBMCs or T cells enriched from blood (not recorded which). These TCRs come from a woman in her 40s with acute COVID-19.

This clone was observed once. V gene TRBV7-2 combines with J gene TRBJ2-1, with 12 bases identical to TRBD2. CDR3 size: 16 residues. With 4 bases clipped from V and 2 bases from J, the junction kept 3 bases outside the gene matches. Germline V gene lookup returns CDR1 SGHTA and CDR2 FQGNSA. CDR3 DNA: TGTGCCAGCAGCTACCTAGCGGGGGGGACCTACAATGAGCAGTTCTTC. It translates to CASSYLAGGTYNEQFF.

The chain employs TRBV6-5 and TRBJ2-3; 8 bases match TRBD1. The CDR3 covers 13 residues. Looked up from germline, CDR1 is MNHEY and CDR2 is SVGAGI. With 10 bases clipped from V and 3 bases from J, the junction kept 6 bases outside the gene matches. The CDR3, as DNA: TGTGCCACCCGGACAGGGTCGACAGATACGCAGTATTTT. Protein sequence: CATRTGSTDTQYF.

The chain is built from TRBV15 and TRBJ2-1; D is unresolved. V lost 0 bases to trimming and J lost 0 bases, with 6 bases between them. The CDR3 covers 15 residues. The germline CDR1 and CDR2 sequences are LNHNV and YYDKDF (reference sequence). The CDR3 spells CATSRELSSYNEQFF. The CDR3 bases are TGTGCCACCAGCAGAGAACTTAGCTCCTACAATGAGCAGTTCTTC.

This clone was seen just once. The chain joins TRBV9 to TRBJ1-6, with 7 positions matching TRBD1. The V gene's germline CDR1 is SGDLS and CDR2 YYNGEE. This CDR3 is 14 amino acids long. With V trimmed by 0 bases and J by 9 bases, 3 bases remained unmatched. The CDR3 reads CASSVGQGSSPLHF. The CDR3 DNA reads as TGTGCCAGCAGCGTAGGACAGGGAAGTTCACCCCTCCACTTT.

V is TRBV7-8 and J is TRBJ2-7; 7 bases match TRBD2. From germline, CDR1 is SGHVS and CDR2 FQNEAQ. Trimming removed 6 bases from V and 12 bases from J; junction bases left unmatched: 11. The CDR3 has 12 residues. DNA for the CDR3: TGTGCCAGCAGTCCACCCCCAGGGACTATGTACTTC. Translating gives CASSPPPGTMYF.

The V gene is TRBV10-2, the J gene TRBJ2-7; D remains ambiguous. This CDR3 has 13 residues. Germline lookup yields CDR1 WSHSY and CDR2 SAAADI. Trimming took off 3 bases at V and 4 bases at J, with 10 bases between the two ends. CDR3 region: CASSDPGSYEQYF. CDR3 in DNA: TGCGCCAGCAGTGATCCAGGAAGTTACGAGCAGTACTTC.

The chain links TRBV14 to TRBJ1-5, with D perhaps TRBD1 (5 bases). Trimming took off 4 bases at V and 4 bases at J, with 8 bases between the two ends. Germline-derived CDR1 and CDR2 are SGHDN and FVKESK. CDR3 length: 13 residues. The CDR3 is CASSPQANQPQHF. The DNA of the CDR3 is TGTGCCAGCAGCCCACAGGCGAATCAGCCCCAGCATTTT.

Regarding this clone: The sample has other DNA sequences that encode this CDR3 too. V is TRBV6-5 and J is TRBJ1-2; D might be TRBD1 (6 bases). The germline V gene encodes CDR1 MNHEY and CDR2 SVGAGI. Trimming stripped 6 bases from V and 7 bases from J, with 12 bases between. The CDR3 spans 12 residues. The CDR3 DNA follows: TGTGCCAGCAGCCCAGGGGCGGGTGGCTACACCTTC. Its translation: CASSPGAGGYTF.